This TCR beta chain stems from a study of blood T cell repertoires in COVID-19. This clone was detected only once. V was pared by 10 bases and J by 5 bases, with 20 bases between. This CDR3 is built from 15 residues. Germline V gives CDR1 LNHDA, CDR2 SQIVND (reference sequence). The method was immunoSEQ multiplex PCR; TCRdb's version includes in-frame clones alone and lacks a portion of them. The table has fewer than 15,000 clones, roughly 89% seen once; the top ten hold around 21%. The sample was peripheral blood. The V and J genes are TRBV19 and TRBJ2-2, with a tentative D call TRBD2 (6 bases). The TCR sequence derives from a human donor with active COVID-19. The donor label of this sample is uncertain. Written as DNA, the CDR3 is TGTGCCACTAGGTTTGGAGGGCGGGAAACCGGGGAGCTGTTTTTT. Amino acids: CATRFGGRETGELFF. The variable domain in full, with the rest retrieved from reference TRBV19 and TRBJ2-2, is DGGITQSPKYLFRKEGQNVTLSCEQNLNHDAMYWYRQDPGQGLRLIYYSQIVNDFQKGDIAEGYSVSREKKESFPLTVTSAQKNPTAFYLCATRFGGRETGELFFGEGSRLTVL.